This T cell receptor (beta chain) was observed in a study of blood T cell repertoires in COVID-19. Across the whole study: The United States, Italy and Spain were the sources of the acute and convalescent COVID-19 samples.

CDR1 SGHRS and CDR2 YFSETQ come from the germline V gene. This CDR3 contains 15 residues. Methods used by the authors: Amplifying reference gene primers gave estimates of nucleated cell counts. The method was immunoSEQ multiplex PCR; TCRdb's version includes in-frame clones alone and lacks a portion of them. V, J and clone size are taken as reported in that table, and D and trimming were inferred from the DNA itself. In the table there are some 250,000 clones, 86% of which are singletons. Concerning this clone: At one end, the junction sequence differs from germline, possibly due to a read error.

The J gene is TRBJ2-3, the V gene TRBV5-1; D gene ambiguous. The TCR was taken from a woman in her 30s with COVID-19, enrolled during active disease. The specimen sequenced was peripheral blood. CDR3 sequence reads: CASNLPGTSTDTQYF. The CDR3 DNA sequence: TGCGCCAGCAACTTGCCAGGAACTAGCACAGATACGCAGTATTTT.